This TCR beta chain was identified in a study of beta chain features in type 1 diabetes. Findings and caveats of the study: Fewer insertions but more deletions were seen at VDJ junctions in type 1 diabetes patients. People with Type 1 diabetes carried modestly yet significantly shorter TCRB CDR3s in all four CD4+ subsets. TCRB rearrangement may or may not be influenced by HLA type; here this remained unresolved.

The table lists this clone with a count of one. The target antigen is unknown. TCRB transcripts that were expressed got sequenced, as all of the isolated RNA had been reverse transcribed. Produced via immunoSEQ multiplex PCR; TCRdb's table is partial and in-frame only. The data hold 160,000 or so clones, with 50% to 70% observed a single time. The CDR3 sequence is 17 residues long. This TCR was sampled from a young man with type 1 diabetes. Material for sequencing was naive CD4+ T cells from blood. This chain connects TRBV21-1 to TRBJ2-3; the tabulated D call, TRBD2, remains unverified against the DNA. TRBV21-1 has pseudogene status. As DNA, the CDR3 is TGTGCCAGCAGCACTAAACAAACTAGCGGAAGCACAGATACGCAGTATTTT. As protein: CASSTKQTSGSTDTQYF.